This T cell receptor (beta chain) was found in a study of beta chain features in type 1 diabetes. CDR1 is SGHVS and CDR2 is FQNEAQ in the germline V gene. V gave up 1 base and J gave up 7 bases, with 13 bases separating them. CDR3 size: 14 residues. Expressed TCRB transcripts got sequenced, as all isolated RNA was reverse transcribed. Libraries were prepared by immunoSEQ multiplex PCR; TCRdb keeps only in-frame clonotypes and omits some of them. The sample has 250,000 to 400,000 clones; 13% to 15% are singletons. This clone turned up a few times. Its antigen remains unknown. Study findings and constraints: PCR could preferentially amplify shorter templates, alike in patients and controls. Type 1 diabetes patients showed a moderate but significant shortening of TCRB CDR3s in all four CD4+ subsets. A greater similarity of naive, central memory and Treg TCRB repertoires was seen among patients than among healthy donors.

CD4+ cells of the naive, central memory, regulatory and stem cell-like memory types were sorted via CD45RO/CCR7/CD25/CD127/CD95/CD27. This clonotype was obtained from a man aged 25 to 45 in good health. The source material was central memory CD4+ T cells from blood. The chain carries TRBV7-8 and TRBJ2-5, with D possibly called TRBD1 or TRBD2 (5 bases each). The CDR3 nucleotides read TGTGCCAGCAGCTTAGTGTCGGGACCTCCGACCCAGTACTTC. This encodes CASSLVSGPPTQYF.